This T cell receptor (beta chain) appears in the sequencing data of a study of CD8 T cells in Susac syndrome (dated by TCRdb to the late 2010s). In terms of the full investigation: Whether CD8+ T cell activation and differentiation in Susac syndrome was antigen driven was tested using repertoire sequencing.

In the case of this clonotype: No antigen is known for it. No qualities accompany the bases; no much larger clone lies one base away.

RNA was extracted using the RNeasy kit, and roughly 0.45 to 1 ug of the RNA was reverse transcribed with random hexamers. The immunoSEQ multiplex PCR assay, covering 54 Vbeta and 13 Jbeta segments, was used to amplify TCR beta CDR3 regions. PCR amplification bias was corrected using a synthetic template baseline for primer optimization and computational correction. Regarding the original processing steps: Reads were annotated to V, D and J genes according to IMGT and were analyzed with immunoSEQ Analyzer, with only productive sequences retained. To calculate clonality, Shannon entropy was normalized by log2 of the number of productive unique sequences and then subtracted from one. Public and private clones were assessed among the 100 most prevalent clones of each patient and control. A clone was defined as Susac-specific if it was absent from the healthy and MS cohorts, from roughly 990 published viral clones and from other ImmuneACCESS disease sequences. Using fastp at Q25 and MiXCR, TCRdb reprocessed the public reads and kept productive beta chains. A single entry per CDR3 protein holds the most common genes and DNA from its merged rows. For this entry, the V and J calls and clone size follow TCRdb and not the study's own pipeline. Present in this sample are 150,000 to 200,000 distinct CDR3 sequences, around 95% of which were seen just once. Around 0.093% of the sample lies in the top ten.

Findings and caveats that apply to the study as a whole: The study acknowledged that relatively few individuals were included in the TCR sequencing and HLA analysis.

Peripheral blood CD8+ and CD4+ T cells from healthy donors, Susac syndrome patients and multiple sclerosis patients were profiled by high-throughput TCR beta sequencing. The multiple sclerosis controls were treatment-naive patients whose relapsing-remitting disease, either stable or active, fulfilled the revised McDonald criteria. Bulk CD8+ and CD4+ T cells were purified magnetically by negative isolation, whereas CD8+ TEMRA cells were enriched by FACS. Blood was collected in EDTA tubes and processed within 24 hours, with PBMCs isolated through density gradient centrifugation. PBMCs destined for TCR sequencing were cryopreserved in liquid nitrogen and later thawed in a 37 °C water bath. The sorted or isolated CD4+, CD8+ and CD8+ TEMRA cells reached a purity of at least 90%. Sequencing was carried out using CD4+ T cells from PBMCs. This receptor was taken from a human donor with multiple sclerosis.

The nucleotide sequence reads as follows: TGCGCCAGCAGCTCGCAGGACGGAAGCTATGGCTACACCTTC. Protein translation: CASSSQDGSYGYTF. The V and J segments used are TRBV5-1 and TRBJ1-2; no D gene is confidently identified. V is reduced by 3 bases and J by 4 bases, leaving a spacing of 13 bases between them. The CDR3, cysteine through phenylalanine, is 14 amino acids long. CDR3 DNA only is kept here, 42 bases in frame from base 1. The germline V gene specifies SGHRS as CDR1 and YFSETQ as CDR2. Extended through the reference TRBV5-1 and TRBJ1-2 proteins, this CDR3 yields the full variable domain: KAGVTQTPRYLIKTRGQQVTLSCSPISGHRSVSWYQQTPGQGLQFLFEYFSETQRNKGNFPGRFSGRQFSNSRSEMNVSTLELGDSALYLCASSSQDGSYGYTFGSGTRLTVV.